Sequencing of this TCR beta chain was carried out in a study of T cell responses to AZD1222 COVID-19 vaccine. This table comes from immunoSEQ multiplex PCR, and its TCRdb copy is limited to in-frame clones, with some not included. The data show 25,000 to 35,000 clones, roughly 78% seen once. This clone was counted a single time. V was cut by 5 bases and J by 11 bases, with 15 bases left in between. CDR1 is MNHEY, CDR2 SVGEGT, per germline. The CDR3 spans 12 residues. The rearrangement joins TRBV6-2 or TRBV6-3 to TRBJ1-1; D not certain. This TCR was sampled from an adult in good health. The sequences come from peripheral blood, collected on day 0 of AZD1222 vaccination. The CDR3 nucleotides are TGTGCCAGCAGTGTGACAAGCCAGCGGGCTTTCTTT. Its translation: CASSVTSQRAFF.